These 30 T cell receptor beta chains originate from one sample sequenced in a study of cytotoxic CD8 clonotypes in ibrutinib-treated CLL. TCRdb keeps only in-frame clones here, not all; method: immunoSEQ multiplex PCR. This sample has about 160,000 clones, with around nine tenths found just once. The input for sequencing was PBMCs, taken at disease progression, from a patient treated with ibrutinib. The source is a human donor with chronic lymphocytic leukemia.

Only one count was recorded for this clone. This may be a read error: a much more frequent sequence differs by one nucleotide. CDR3 bases: TGTGCCAGCAGTTTATGGGGACGCACTGAAGCTTTCTTT. Translation: CASSLWGRTEAFF. The V and J genes are TRBV27 and TRBJ1-1, with a possible D match to TRBD1 (5 bases). Trimming pared 1 base from V and 4 bases from J, leaving 7 bases between. CDR3 length: 13 amino acids. Germline V gene data show CDR1 as MNHEY and CDR2 as SMNVEV (reference sequence).

The chain joins TRBV28 to TRBJ1-2, with D perhaps matching TRBD1 (5 bases). Germline values: CDR1 MDHEN, CDR2 SYDVKM. The ends were cut back, 6 bases at V and 4 bases at J, with 9 bases in the middle. CDR3 length equals 12 residues. As DNA, the CDR3 is TGTGCCAGCAGCAAAGACAGCTATGGCTACACCTTC. Translated: CASSKDSYGYTF.

The chain couples TRBV28 to TRBJ1-3; D unresolved. Germline V gives CDR1 MDHEN, CDR2 SYDVKM. Trimming pared 7 bases from V and 4 bases from J, leaving 20 bases between. The CDR3 is 16 amino acids. The CDR3 DNA sequence: TGTGCCAGCACCCCTGGGAGCGGGCTTGTCGGAAACACCATATATTTT. The encoded protein is CASTPGSGLVGNTIYF.

CDR3: CASRENLVSTEAFF. The CDR3 DNA is TGCGCCAGCAGGGAAAATCTGGTTAGCACTGAAGCTTTCTTT. This chain joins TRBV4-1 and TRBJ1-1; D uncertain. This CDR3 has 14 residues. V dropped 6 bases and J dropped 4 bases, with 15 bases sitting between them. Per germline, CDR1 MGHRA and CDR2 YSYEKL.

This clone was recorded only once. V and J are TRBV9 and TRBJ2-7, with D tentatively TRBD2 (6 bases). Germline assignment: CDR1 SGDLS and CDR2 YYNGEE. With 4 bases removed from V and 0 bases from J, the gap between germline ends came to 11 bases. The CDR3 sequence is 14 residues long. Here the CDR3 reads CASSPGTHSYEQYF. In nucleotides, the CDR3 is TGTGCCAGCAGCCCCGGGACTCACTCCTACGAGCAGTACTTC.

This clone was seen a single time. This chain's CDR3 is CASSQDLRTSGSRGYEQYF. CDR3 sequence (DNA): TGCGCCAGCAGCCAAGATCTACGGACTAGCGGATCCCGAGGCTACGAGCAGTACTTC. This chain connects TRBV4-3 to TRBJ2-7; 10 bases agree with TRBD2. The V gene's germline CDR1 is LGHNA and CDR2 YSLEER. After removal of 0 bases from V and 3 bases from J, the junction contained 14 bases not matched to a gene. This CDR3 is built from 19 residues.

The genes are TRBV5-1 and TRBJ2-3; the D gene is possibly TRBD2 (5 bases). Germline assignment: CDR1 SGHRS and CDR2 YFSETQ. CDR3 size: 15 residues. Deletions cut 4 bases from V and 4 bases from J, with 16 bases between. The CDR3 DNA reads as TGCGCCAGCAGCCTAGCTCTCTTTGACCCAGATACGCAGTATTTT. Translated: CASSLALFDPDTQYF.

CDR3 region: CASSPRTRNGYTF. DNA of the CDR3: TGTGCCAGCAGCCCGCGGACAAGGAATGGCTACACCTTC. V is TRBV5-4 and J is TRBJ1-2; possibly TRBD1 for D (5 bases). Germline V gives CDR1 SGHNT, CDR2 YYREEE (reference sequence). This CDR3 has 13 amino acids. Between the trimmed V and J ends, which lost 4 bases and 6 bases, there was a span of 13 bases.

V usage is TRBV5-5 and J usage is TRBJ2-3, with 9 bases that match TRBD2. Germline trimming cut 1 base from V and 0 bases from J; bases unmatched to any gene: 9. This CDR3 has 18 amino acids. Per germline, CDR1 SGHKS and CDR2 YYEKEE (reference sequence). CDR3 coding DNA: TGTGCCAGCAGCTTGCAAGCGGGGGGAACCCTTAGCACAGATACGCAGTATTTT. Residues: CASSLQAGGTLSTDTQYF.

The chain joins TRBV2 to TRBJ1-2, with D perhaps TRBD1 (6 bases). This CDR3 has 13 residues. CDR1 SNHLY and CDR2 FYNNEI come from the germline V gene. The V gene lost 6 bases and the J gene lost 8 bases, with 16 bases spanning the gap. The CDR3 here is CASSETGTSGYTF. CDR3 nucleotide sequence: TGTGCCAGCAGCGAGACCGGGACAAGCGGCTACACCTTC.

This clone was found a few times. This sequence joins TRBV19 and TRBJ2-3; the D is unclear. This CDR3 comprises 13 residues. CDR1 is LNHDA and CDR2 is SQIVND in the germline V gene (reference sequence). V gave up 6 bases and J gave up 6 bases, with 13 bases separating them. CDR3 in amino acids: CASSPTPRDTQYF. The CDR3 bases are TGTGCCAGTAGCCCCACCCCCCGGGATACGCAGTATTTT.

This chain connects TRBV7-2 to TRBJ2-5; TRBD2 matches 10 bases. The CDR3 extends over 17 amino acids. Per germline, CDR1 SGHTA and CDR2 FQGNSA. Losses at the gene ends were 3 bases for V and 4 bases for J; bases not matched to a gene: 11. CDR3: CASSFSGLAGEGETQYF. DNA for the CDR3: TGTGCCAGCAGCTTTAGCGGTCTAGCGGGAGAGGGAGAGACCCAGTACTTC.

The CDR3 region has the DNA TGTGCCAGCAGCCTCTACTCCTACGAGCAGTACTTC. Protein: CASSLYSYEQYF. This chain connects TRBV7-2 to TRBJ2-7; D is unclear. CDR1 and CDR2 from the germline V gene are SGHTA and FQGNSA. V was trimmed by 5 bases and J by 0 bases, leaving 5 bases between them. The CDR3 is 12 residues long.

This sequence joins TRBV4-2 and TRBJ1-2; D remains unclear. The ends were cut back, 0 bases at V and 4 bases at J, with 6 bases in the middle. The CDR3 is 13 residues long. Germline V gives CDR1 LGHNA, CDR2 YNFKEQ. In nucleotides, the CDR3 is TGTGCCAGCAGCCAAGACGACCTCTATGGCTACACCTTC. Protein sequence: CASSQDDLYGYTF.

The V gene is TRBV27, the J gene TRBJ2-7; 10 nucleotides line up with TRBD2. The length of the CDR3 is 13 residues. The J segment lost 7 bases and the V segment lost 6 bases, leaving 6 bases of the junction unmatched. Germline CDR1 MNHEY, CDR2 SMNVEV (reference sequence). The CDR3 is CASRRTSGREQYF. In nucleotides, the CDR3 is TGTGCCAGCAGACGGACTAGCGGCCGGGAGCAGTACTTC.

The chain joins TRBV4-2 to TRBJ2-1; maybe TRBD2 (5 bases). The CDR3 is made up of 16 amino acids. CDR1 LGHNA and CDR2 YNFKEQ come from the germline V gene. Trimming left V 0 bases short and J 0 bases short, with 9 bases between. The CDR3 loop reads CASSQDGESSYNEQFF. DNA of the CDR3: TGTGCCAGCAGCCAAGATGGGGAGAGCTCCTACAATGAGCAGTTCTTC.

The chain recombines TRBV15 with TRBJ1-4; D ambiguous. This CDR3 has 15 residues. CDR1 LNHNV and CDR2 YYDKDF come from the germline V gene (reference sequence). The V end was cut by 1 base, the J end by 6 bases, with 12 bases between. The CDR3 nucleotides are TGTGCCACCAGCAGAGTACCGGGAGGTTATGAAAAACTGTTTTTT. Encoded protein: CATSRVPGGYEKLFF.

The genes are TRBV30 and TRBJ2-5, with D unresolved. Trimming took 3 bases from V and 1 from J, leaving 9 bases between them. This CDR3 has 13 residues. Germline V lookup: CDR1 GTSNPN, CDR2 SVGIG (reference sequence). This CDR3 is CAWSGGRQETQYF. CDR3 DNA: TGTGCCTGGAGCGGCGGCCGCCAAGAGACCCAGTACTTC.

CDR3 sequence (DNA): TGTGCCAGTAGTATAGGGGGCAGGTTAGGGGAAAAACTGTTTTTT. Protein sequence: CASSIGGRLGEKLFF. This chain joins TRBV19 and TRBJ1-4, with a weak D call TRBD1 (5 bases). Germline CDR1 is LNHDA and CDR2 is SQIVND (reference sequence). CDR3 size: 15 residues. The V gene lost 1 base and the J gene lost 8 bases, with 14 bases spanning the gap.

The V and J genes are TRBV27 and TRBJ2-7; D possibly corresponds to TRBD1 (5 bases). CDR1 MNHEY and CDR2 SMNVEV come from the germline V gene (reference sequence). The CDR3 contains 14 residues. Trimming cost V 6 bases and J 2 bases, with 14 bases left between them. DNA for the CDR3: TGTGCCAGCAGCTCTCAACAGGCCGCCTACGAGCAGTACTTC. Its translation: CASSSQQAAYEQYF.

The chain has TRBV7-9 and TRBJ1-2; D call uncertain. Trimming took off 5 bases at V and 7 bases at J, with 8 bases between the two ends. The CDR3 runs 11 residues. Per germline, CDR1 SEHNR and CDR2 FQNEAQ (reference sequence). The CDR3 region has the DNA TGTGCCAGCAGCCCAGCGGGTGGCTACACCTTC. Protein product: CASSPAGGYTF.

This clone was seen a handful of times. The chain combines TRBV19 with TRBJ2-5; no definite D call. CDR3 size: 13 residues. Trimming removed 4 bases from V and 3 bases from J, with 9 bases in between. Germline V gene sequence: CDR1 LNHDA, CDR2 SQIVND (reference sequence). The chain's CDR3 is CASSTYPKETQYF. The CDR3 DNA is TGTGCCAGTAGTACCTACCCAAAAGAGACCCAGTACTTC.

This clone appeared a few times. The V gene is TRBV5-1, the J gene TRBJ2-3, with D possibly matching TRBD2 (5 bases). CDR1 and CDR2 (germline): SGHRS, YFSETQ. Trimming removed 4 bases from V and 4 bases from J, with 10 bases in between. This CDR3 contains 13 residues. The CDR3 here is CASSPGVADTQYF. In nucleotides, the CDR3 is TGCGCCAGCAGCCCCGGGGTGGCAGATACGCAGTATTTT.

The count of this clone is one. This rearrangement joins TRBV19 to TRBJ2-1; D possibly corresponds to TRBD1 (6 bases). The germline CDR1 and CDR2 sequences are LNHDA and SQIVND (reference sequence). The CDR3 has 16 amino acids. The V gene lost 5 bases and the J gene lost 1 base, with 15 bases spanning the gap. CDR3 DNA: TGTGCCAGTAGTCAGCACAGGGTGATTTCCTACAATGAGCAGTTCTTC. Translating it yields CASSQHRVISYNEQFF.

The chain couples TRBV14 to TRBJ1-2; 9 nucleotides match TRBD1. Germline V gene sequence: CDR1 SGHDN, CDR2 FVKESK. Unmatched junction bases numbered 4, after V lost 5 bases and J lost 6 bases. The CDR3 length is 13 residues. CDR3 in amino acids: CASSTTGGHGYTF. The CDR3 DNA reads as TGTGCCAGCAGCACGACAGGGGGTCATGGCTACACCTTC.

The table lists this clone with a count of one. The chain carries TRBV7-9 and TRBJ1-5; the D gene is possibly TRBD1 (6 bases). The CDR3 length is 13 residues. Germline V lookup: CDR1 SEHNR, CDR2 FQNEAQ (reference sequence). V lost 6 bases to trimming and J lost 4 bases, with 10 bases between them. The CDR3 sequence: CASSHQGNQPQHF. The DNA of the CDR3 is TGTGCCAGCAGTCACCAGGGGAATCAGCCCCAGCATTTT.

The V gene is TRBV9, the J gene TRBJ2-7, with 7 bases that match TRBD2. This CDR3 contains 16 residues. The V gene end was trimmed by 3 bases and the J gene end by 2 bases; junction bases not matched to a gene: 11. Germline V CDR1 and CDR2: SGDLS, YYNGEE. CDR3 DNA sequence: TGTGCCAGCAGCGAGGGCCCTAGCGGATTAGCCTACGAGCAGTACTTC. Translation: CASSEGPSGLAYEQYF.

The chain is built from TRBV11-3 and TRBJ2-1; 12 bases match TRBD2. The CDR3 is 15 residues long. After removal of 5 bases from V and 4 bases from J, the junction contained 3 bases not matched to a gene. The germline gives CDR1 SGHNT, CDR2 YENEEA. CDR3 bases: TGTGCCAGCAGCCTAGCGGGAGGGTTTTACAATGAGCAGTTCTTC. It is translated as CASSLAGGFYNEQFF.

The chain employs TRBV29-1 and TRBJ1-2, with 7 positions matching TRBD1. The length of the CDR3 is 13 residues. With 3 bases clipped from V and 5 bases from J, the junction kept 6 bases outside the gene matches. Looked up from germline, CDR1 is SQVTM and CDR2 is ANQGSEA. CDR3 residues: CSVDTGTVYGYTF. CDR3 bases: TGCAGCGTTGACACCGGGACAGTTTATGGCTACACCTTC.

The chain uses TRBV27 and TRBJ1-2; tentatively, D is TRBD1 (6 bases). Germline V lookup: CDR1 MNHEY, CDR2 SMNVEV (reference sequence). The CDR3 totals 14 residues. Trimming pared 3 bases from V and 4 bases from J, leaving 12 bases between. DNA for the CDR3: TGTGCCAGCAGTTTTGGCAGGGGTCCCTATGGCTACACCTTC. Translated: CASSFGRGPYGYTF.